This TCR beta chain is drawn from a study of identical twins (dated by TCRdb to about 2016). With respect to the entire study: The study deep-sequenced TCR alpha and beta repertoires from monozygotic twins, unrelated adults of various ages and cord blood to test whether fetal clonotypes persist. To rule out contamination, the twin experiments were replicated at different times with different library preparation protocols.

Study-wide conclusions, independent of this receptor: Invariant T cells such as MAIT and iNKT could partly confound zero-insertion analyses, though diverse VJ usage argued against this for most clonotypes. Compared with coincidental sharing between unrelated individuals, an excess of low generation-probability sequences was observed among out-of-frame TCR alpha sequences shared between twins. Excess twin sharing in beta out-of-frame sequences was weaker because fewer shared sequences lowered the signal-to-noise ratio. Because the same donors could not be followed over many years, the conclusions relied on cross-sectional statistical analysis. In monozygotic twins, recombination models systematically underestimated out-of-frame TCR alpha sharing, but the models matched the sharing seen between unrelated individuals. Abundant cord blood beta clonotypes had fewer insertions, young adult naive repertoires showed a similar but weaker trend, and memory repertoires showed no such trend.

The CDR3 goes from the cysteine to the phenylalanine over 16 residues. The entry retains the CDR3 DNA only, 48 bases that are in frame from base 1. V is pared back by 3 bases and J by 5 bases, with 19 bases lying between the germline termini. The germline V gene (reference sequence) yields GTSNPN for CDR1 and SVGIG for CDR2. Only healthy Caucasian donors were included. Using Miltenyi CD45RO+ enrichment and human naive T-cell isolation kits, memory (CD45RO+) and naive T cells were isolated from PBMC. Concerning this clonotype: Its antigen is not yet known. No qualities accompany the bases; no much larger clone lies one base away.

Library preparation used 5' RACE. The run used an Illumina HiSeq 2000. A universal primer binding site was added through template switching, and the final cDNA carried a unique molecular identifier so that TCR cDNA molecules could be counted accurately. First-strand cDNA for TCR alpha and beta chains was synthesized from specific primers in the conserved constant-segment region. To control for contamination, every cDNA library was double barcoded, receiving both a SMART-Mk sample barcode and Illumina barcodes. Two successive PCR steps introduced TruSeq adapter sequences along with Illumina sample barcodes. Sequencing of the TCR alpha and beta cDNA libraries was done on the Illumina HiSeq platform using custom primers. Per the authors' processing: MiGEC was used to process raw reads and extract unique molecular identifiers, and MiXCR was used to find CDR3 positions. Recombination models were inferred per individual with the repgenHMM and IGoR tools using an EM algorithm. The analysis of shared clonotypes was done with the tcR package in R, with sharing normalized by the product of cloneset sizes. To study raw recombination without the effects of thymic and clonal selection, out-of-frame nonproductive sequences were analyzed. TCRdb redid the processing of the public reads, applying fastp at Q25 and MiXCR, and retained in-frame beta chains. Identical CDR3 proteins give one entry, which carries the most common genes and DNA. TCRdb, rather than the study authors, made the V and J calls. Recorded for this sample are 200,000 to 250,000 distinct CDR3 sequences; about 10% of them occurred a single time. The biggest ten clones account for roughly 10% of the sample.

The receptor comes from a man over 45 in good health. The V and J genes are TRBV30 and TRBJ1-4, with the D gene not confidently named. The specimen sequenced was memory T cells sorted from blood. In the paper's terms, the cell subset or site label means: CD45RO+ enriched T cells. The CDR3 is CAWRTPGRVGNEKLFF. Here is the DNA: TGTGCCTGGAGGACCCCCGGGAGGGTAGGGAATGAAAAACTGTTTTTT.